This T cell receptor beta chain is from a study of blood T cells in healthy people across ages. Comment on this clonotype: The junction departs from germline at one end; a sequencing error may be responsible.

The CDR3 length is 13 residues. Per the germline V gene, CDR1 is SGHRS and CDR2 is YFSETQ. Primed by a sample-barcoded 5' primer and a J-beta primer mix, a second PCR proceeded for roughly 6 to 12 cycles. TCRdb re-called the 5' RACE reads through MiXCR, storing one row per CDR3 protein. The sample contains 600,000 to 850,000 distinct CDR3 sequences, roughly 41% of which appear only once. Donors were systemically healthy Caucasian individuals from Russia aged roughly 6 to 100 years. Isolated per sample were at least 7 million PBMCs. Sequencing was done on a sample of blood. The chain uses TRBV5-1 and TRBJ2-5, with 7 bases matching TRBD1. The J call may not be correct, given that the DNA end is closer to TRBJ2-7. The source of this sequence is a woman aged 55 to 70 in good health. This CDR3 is CAGSWDRNYEQYF. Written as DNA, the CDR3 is TGCGCCGGCAGTTGGGACAGAAACTACGAGCAGTACTTC.